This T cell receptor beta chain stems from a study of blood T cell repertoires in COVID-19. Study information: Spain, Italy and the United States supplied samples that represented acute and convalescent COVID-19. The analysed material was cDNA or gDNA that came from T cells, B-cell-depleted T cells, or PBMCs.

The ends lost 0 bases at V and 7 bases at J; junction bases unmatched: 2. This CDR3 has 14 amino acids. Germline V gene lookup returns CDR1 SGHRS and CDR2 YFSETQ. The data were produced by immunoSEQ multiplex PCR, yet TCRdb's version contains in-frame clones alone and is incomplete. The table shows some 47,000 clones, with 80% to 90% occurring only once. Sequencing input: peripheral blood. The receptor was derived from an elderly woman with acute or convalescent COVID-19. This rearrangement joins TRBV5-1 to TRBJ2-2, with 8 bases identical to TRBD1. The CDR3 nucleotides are TGCGCCAGCAGCTTGGGACAGGGGATCGGGGAGCTGTTTTTT. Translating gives CASSLGQGIGELFF.